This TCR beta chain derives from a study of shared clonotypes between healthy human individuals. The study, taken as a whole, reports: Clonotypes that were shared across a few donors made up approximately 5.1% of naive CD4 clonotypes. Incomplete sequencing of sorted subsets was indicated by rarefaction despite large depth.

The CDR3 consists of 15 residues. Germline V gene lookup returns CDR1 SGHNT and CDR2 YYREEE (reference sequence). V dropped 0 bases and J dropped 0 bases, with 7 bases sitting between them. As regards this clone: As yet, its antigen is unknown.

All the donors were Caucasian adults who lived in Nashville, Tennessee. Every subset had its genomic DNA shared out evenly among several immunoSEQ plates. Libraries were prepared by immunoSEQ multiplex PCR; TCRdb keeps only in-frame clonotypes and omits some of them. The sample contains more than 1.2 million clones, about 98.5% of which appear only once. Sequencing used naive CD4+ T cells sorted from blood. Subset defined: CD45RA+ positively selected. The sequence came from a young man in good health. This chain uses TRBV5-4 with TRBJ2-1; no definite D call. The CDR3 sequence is CASSLGWSSYNEQFF. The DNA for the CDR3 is TGTGCCAGCAGCTTGGGGTGGAGCTCCTACAATGAGCAGTTCTTC.